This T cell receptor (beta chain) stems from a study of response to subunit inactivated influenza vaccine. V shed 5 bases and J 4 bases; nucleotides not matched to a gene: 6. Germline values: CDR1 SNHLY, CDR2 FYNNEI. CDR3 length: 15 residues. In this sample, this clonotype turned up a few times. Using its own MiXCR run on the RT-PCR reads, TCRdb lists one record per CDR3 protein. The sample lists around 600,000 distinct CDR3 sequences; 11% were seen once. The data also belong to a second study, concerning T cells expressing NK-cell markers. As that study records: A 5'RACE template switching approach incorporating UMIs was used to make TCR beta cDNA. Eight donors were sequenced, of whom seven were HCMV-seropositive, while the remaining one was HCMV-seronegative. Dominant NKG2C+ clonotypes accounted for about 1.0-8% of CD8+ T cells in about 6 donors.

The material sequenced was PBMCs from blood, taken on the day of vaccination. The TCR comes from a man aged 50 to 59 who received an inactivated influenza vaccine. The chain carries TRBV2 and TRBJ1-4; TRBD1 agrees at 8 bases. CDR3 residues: CASSTQGAGNEKLFF. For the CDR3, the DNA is TGTGCCAGCAGTACTCAGGGGGCCGGTAATGAAAAACTGTTTTTT.